This entry lists 14 T cell receptor beta chains sequenced from one sample in a study of T cell responses to AZD1222 COVID-19 vaccine. This table comes from immunoSEQ multiplex PCR, and its TCRdb copy is limited to in-frame clones, with some not included. This table has tens of thousands of clones, over 75% appearing once. Here the sequenced sample was peripheral blood, taken on day 0 of AZD1222 vaccination. The source of these receptors is an adult in good health.

The V call is TRBV7-2, the J call TRBJ2-5; no firm D call. Trimming stripped 3 bases from V and 1 base from J, with 12 bases between. CDR3 size: 15 residues. Germline CDR1 SGHTA, CDR2 FQGNSA. The CDR3 region is CASSFGELLQETQYF. The CDR3 DNA reads as TGTGCCAGCAGCTTTGGGGAATTACTCCAAGAGACCCAGTACTTC.

The V call is TRBV5-6, the J call TRBJ1-4; 8 positions match TRBD1. Germline V gene data show CDR1 as SGHDT and CDR2 as YYEEEE. This CDR3 contains 15 residues. With 0 bases clipped from V and 7 bases from J, the junction kept 5 bases outside the gene matches. The chain's CDR3 is CASSLGRTGTEKLFF. CDR3 DNA: TGTGCCAGCAGCTTGGGGAGGACAGGGACTGAAAAACTGTTTTTT.

The chain combines TRBV6-6 with TRBJ1-4; D unresolved. Germline V gene sequence: CDR1 MNHNY, CDR2 SVGAGI (reference sequence). V gave up 0 bases and J gave up 0 bases, with 5 bases separating them. There are 15 residues in the CDR3. The CDR3: CASSYSGSTNEKLFF. The CDR3 DNA sequence: TGTGCCAGCAGTTACTCTGGTTCAACTAATGAAAAACTGTTTTTT.

A few counts support this clone. The rearrangement uses TRBV7-9 and TRBJ2-5; D is ambiguous. The germline CDR1 and CDR2 sequences are SEHNR and FQNEAQ (reference sequence). Trimming cost V 3 bases and J 2 bases, with 7 bases left between them. The CDR3 extends over 13 amino acids. Here the CDR3 DNA reads TGTGCCAGCAGCTTCGACGGGCAAGAGACCCAGTACTTC. The encoded protein is CASSFDGQETQYF.

The J gene is TRBJ1-5, the V gene TRBV15; 8 bases fit TRBD1. Trimming removed 2 bases from V and 7 bases from J; junction bases left unmatched: 7. The CDR3 runs to 15 residues. The V gene's germline CDR1 is LNHNV and CDR2 YYDKDF (reference sequence). CDR3 sequence (DNA): TGTGCCACCAGCAGAACCGGGACAGGAACGCAGCCCCAGCATTTT. Translated: CATSRTGTGTQPQHF.

This clone was seen just once. J is TRBJ2-3 and V is TRBV10-1, with 8 nucleotides matching TRBD1. Germline V gene sequence: CDR1 WNHNN, CDR2 SYGVQD (reference sequence). The V gene end was trimmed by 3 bases and the J gene end by 3 bases; junction bases not matched to a gene: 8. The CDR3 loop spans 16 amino acids. CDR3 DNA: TGCGCCAGCAGTGAAGGCAGGGGGCGTTGGACAGATACGCAGTATTTT. Protein product: CASSEGRGRWTDTQYF.

J is TRBJ1-1 and V is TRBV5-1; 7 nucleotides match TRBD1. The CDR3 loop spans 14 amino acids. After removal of 3 bases from V and 0 bases from J, the junction contained 2 bases not matched to a gene. Germline CDR1 and CDR2: SGHRS and YFSETQ. The CDR3 DNA is TGCGCCAGCAGCTACGGGACAGTGAACACTGAAGCTTTCTTT. Translating it yields CASSYGTVNTEAFF.

This clone was recorded once. The chain employs TRBV5-6 and TRBJ2-2; D not resolved. The CDR3 runs to 14 residues. CDR1 is SGHDT and CDR2 is YYEEEE in the germline V gene. Trimming removed 0 bases from V and 4 bases from J, with 7 bases in between. As DNA, the CDR3 is TGTGCCAGCAGCTTGGCCCTTCCCACCGGGGAGCTGTTTTTT. It codes for CASSLALPTGELFF.

This clone qualifies as medium-sized. The chain joins TRBV15 to TRBJ2-7; weak D call: TRBD2 (6 bases). Germline CDR1 is LNHNV and CDR2 is YYDKDF (reference sequence). V lost 0 bases, J lost 5 bases, and 17 bases lay in between. The CDR3 has 16 residues. CDR3 nucleotide sequence: TGTGCCACCAGCAGAGATGAGGGCGGGATTACGGACGAGCAGTACTTC. Protein: CATSRDEGGITDEQYF.

This clone appeared a single time. V usage is TRBV7-2 and J usage is TRBJ2-3; D is possibly TRBD2 (5 bases). Per the germline V gene, CDR1 is SGHTA and CDR2 is FQGNSA. V lost 5 bases and J lost 0, with 9 bases in between. CDR3 size: 14 residues. The CDR3 DNA sequence: TGTGCCAGCAGCCTGCCGGGGAGCACAGATACGCAGTATTTT. It translates to CASSLPGSTDTQYF.

This chain connects TRBV19 to TRBJ2-2; 9 bases line up with TRBD2. CDR3 length: 19 amino acids. The germline gives CDR1 LNHDA, CDR2 SQIVND (reference sequence). V lost 4 bases and J lost 5; bases outside the gene matches: 17. The CDR3: CASSTGLSGRPIGTGELFF. The CDR3 DNA reads as TGTGCCAGTAGTACCGGACTAAGCGGGAGGCCCATCGGAACCGGGGAGCTGTTTTTT.

This clone was found once. The chain uses TRBV3-1 (or the pseudogene TRBV3-2) and TRBJ2-1; 7 nucleotides line up with TRBD1. Germline loops: CDR1 LGHDT, CDR2 YNNKEL (reference sequence). The CDR3 has 16 residues. J gave up 4 bases and V 4 bases, and 10 bases lay outside the gene matches. This CDR3 reads CASSPTRDRSYNEQFF. As DNA, the CDR3 is TGTGCCAGCAGCCCCACCCGGGACAGAAGTTACAATGAGCAGTTCTTC.

V gene TRBV5-1 combines with J gene TRBJ1-1; no definite D call. This CDR3 has 15 amino acids. Per the germline V gene, CDR1 is SGHRS and CDR2 is YFSETQ. The ends were cut back, 4 bases at V and 3 bases at J, with 16 bases in the middle. The CDR3 here is CASSLGWRPDTEAFF. DNA of the CDR3: TGCGCCAGCAGCCTGGGGTGGCGGCCGGACACTGAAGCTTTCTTT.

The table lists this clone with a few counts. V usage is TRBV13 and J usage is TRBJ1-3; perhaps TRBD1 as D (5 bases). V lost 2 bases to trimming and J lost 2 bases, with 7 bases between them. Looked up from germline, CDR1 is PRHDT and CDR2 is FYEKMQ (reference sequence). The CDR3 is made up of 14 amino acids. CDR3 bases: TGTGCCAGCAGCTTATGGGGGGCTGGAAACACCATATATTTT. Translation gives CASSLWGAGNTIYF. Combining the CDR3 with reference TRBV13 and TRBJ1-3 gives the whole variable domain AAGVIQSPRHLIKEKRETATLKCYPIPRHDTVYWYQQGPGQDPQFLISFYEKMQSDKGSIPDRFSAQQFSDYHSELNMSSLELGDSALYFCASSLWGAGNTIYFGEGSWLTVV.